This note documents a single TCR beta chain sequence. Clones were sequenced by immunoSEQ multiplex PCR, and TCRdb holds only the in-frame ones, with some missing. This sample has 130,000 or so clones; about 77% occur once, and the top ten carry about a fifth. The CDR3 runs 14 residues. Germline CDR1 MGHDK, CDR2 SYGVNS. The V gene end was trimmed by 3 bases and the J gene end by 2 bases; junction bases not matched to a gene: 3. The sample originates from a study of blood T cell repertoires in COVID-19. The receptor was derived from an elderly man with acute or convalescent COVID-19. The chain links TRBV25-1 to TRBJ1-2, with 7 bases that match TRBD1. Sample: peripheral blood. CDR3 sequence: CASSDGQANYGYTF. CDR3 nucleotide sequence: TGTGCCAGCAGTGATGGACAGGCAAACTATGGCTACACCTTC.